Below, 27 T cell receptor beta chains from the same sample are listed, as sequenced in a study of T cell clonotyping in hematopoietic cell transplantation. TCRdb keeps only in-frame clones here, not all; method: immunoSEQ multiplex PCR. The sample shows about 36,000 clones, around 90% of them seen only once. Sequences were obtained from peripheral blood mononuclear cells. The receptors stem from a middle-aged woman in good health. Some clones in this sample may be carry-over from other donors' samples.

The chain is built from TRBV28 and TRBJ1-5; possible D gene TRBD1, 6 bases. Trimming took off 2 bases at V and 0 bases at J, with 11 bases between the two ends. This CDR3 contains 16 residues. CDR1 MDHEN and CDR2 SYDVKM come from the germline V gene. CDR3 coding DNA: TGTGCCAGCAGTTTAGTGACAGGCTATAGCAATCAGCCCCAGCATTTT. This codes for CASSLVTGYSNQPQHF.

The chain couples TRBV15 to TRBJ1-1, with TRBD1 identical over 7 bases. The V gene end was trimmed by 0 bases and the J gene end by 5 bases; junction bases not matched to a gene: 0. The CDR3 runs 13 residues. CDR1 and CDR2 (germline): LNHNV, YYDKDF (reference sequence). The CDR3 DNA follows: TGTGCCACCAGCAGAGAGGACAGGACTGAAGCTTTCTTT. Protein product: CATSREDRTEAFF. Combining the CDR3 with reference TRBV15 and TRBJ1-1 gives the whole variable domain DAMVIQNPRYQVTQFGKPVTLSCSQTLNHNVMYWYQQKSSQAPKLLFHYYDKDFNNEADTPDNFQSRRPNTSFCFLDIRSPGLGDTAMYLCATSREDRTEAFFGQGTRLTVV.

The rearrangement links TRBV19 to TRBJ1-1; D gene ambiguous. The CDR3 loop spans 14 amino acids. In germline, CDR1 is LNHDA, CDR2 SQIVND (reference sequence). The V gene lost 4 bases and the J gene lost 2 bases, with 11 bases spanning the gap. In DNA, the CDR3 is TGTGCCAGTAGTAAAACTCTACCAAACACTGAAGCTTTCTTT. Translated: CASSKTLPNTEAFF.

The chain uses TRBV19 and TRBJ2-3; 10 bases map to TRBD2. The V gene's germline CDR1 is LNHDA and CDR2 SQIVND (reference sequence). The CDR3 runs 15 residues. The V gene end was trimmed by 5 bases and the J gene end by 3 bases; junction bases not matched to a gene: 5. CDR3 DNA sequence: TGTGCCAGTAGTCCGGAGCGGGAGGGTACAGATACGCAGTATTTT. This codes for CASSPEREGTDTQYF.

The chain is built from TRBV7-8 and TRBJ2-5; D is ambiguous. The V and J ends lost 6 bases and 1 base respectively, with 12 bases between them. The length of the CDR3 is 14 residues. Germline assignment: CDR1 SGHVS and CDR2 FQNEAQ. The chain's CDR3 is CASRVQVSQETQYF. Here the CDR3 DNA reads TGTGCCAGCAGGGTTCAGGTTAGCCAAGAGACCCAGTACTTC.

The V call is TRBV11-2, the J call TRBJ2-7, with TRBD2 identical over 11 bases. This CDR3 contains 14 residues. With V trimmed by 6 bases and J by 0 bases, 1 base remained unmatched. Germline assignment: CDR1 SGHAT and CDR2 FQNNGV. The CDR3 loop is CASRTSGISYEQYF. Here the CDR3 DNA reads TGTGCCAGCAGGACTAGCGGGATCTCCTACGAGCAGTACTTC.

DNA for the CDR3: TGTGCCAGCAGCTTATCCGGGAGGGATACGCAGTATTTT. Residues: CASSLSGRDTQYF. This chain links TRBV11-2 with TRBJ2-3; 7 nucleotides agree with TRBD2. J lost 6 bases, V lost 2 bases, and 2 bases had no gene match. The length of the CDR3 is 13 residues. Germline V CDR1 and CDR2: SGHAT, FQNNGV.

The chain joins TRBV10-1 to TRBJ2-3; D ambiguous. The CDR3 extends over 11 amino acids. V lost 8 bases and J 6 bases, leaving 9 bases between the germline ends. Germline lookup yields CDR1 WNHNN and CDR2 SYGVQD (reference sequence). CDR3 residues: CASSAQDTQYF. CDR3 nucleotides: TGCGCCAGCTCAGCCCAGGATACGCAGTATTTT.

This chain's CDR3 is CASSSPSGTTELSGNTIYF. The CDR3 DNA sequence: TGTGCCAGCAGTTCCCCGTCCGGGACAACTGAACTCTCTGGAAACACCATATATTTT. This sequence joins TRBV28 and TRBJ1-3, with D possibly being TRBD1 (6 bases). The CDR3 has 19 amino acids. Germline values: CDR1 MDHEN, CDR2 SYDVKM. Trimming removed 4 bases at V and 0 bases at J, with 22 bases between.

V and J are TRBV19 and TRBJ1-3; D is unclear. The CDR3 length is 15 residues. CDR1 is LNHDA, CDR2 SQIVND, per germline (reference sequence). V lost 4 bases to trimming and J lost 0 bases, with 10 bases between them. The chain's CDR3 is CASSNLASSGNTIYF. CDR3 bases: TGTGCCAGTAGTAATTTGGCCAGCTCTGGAAACACCATATATTTT.

The V call is TRBV7-2, the J call TRBJ1-4, with a tentative D call TRBD1 (5 bases). V was shortened by 1 base and J by 5 bases, with 14 bases between the two germline ends. The CDR3 consists of 16 residues. CDR1 is SGHTA and CDR2 is FQGNSA in the germline V gene. Here the CDR3 reads CASSLGERGSNEKLFF. In nucleotides, the CDR3 is TGTGCCAGCAGCTTAGGTGAACGGGGCTCGAATGAAAAACTGTTTTTT. Full variable domain (missing parts from reference TRBV7-2 and TRBJ1-4): GAGVSQSPSNKVTEKGKDVELRCDPISGHTALYWYRQSLGQGLEFLIYFQGNSAPDKSGLPSDRFSAERTGGSVSTLTIQRTQQEDSAVYLCASSLGERGSNEKLFFGSGTQLSVL.

The chain recombines TRBV27 with TRBJ1-5, with D perhaps matching TRBD1 (5 bases). Trimming cost V 5 bases and J 6 bases, with 20 bases left between them. This CDR3 contains 16 residues. Germline lookup yields CDR1 MNHEY and CDR2 SMNVEV (reference sequence). The CDR3 reads CASSPGGAGAGQPQHF. DNA for the CDR3: TGTGCCAGCAGTCCCGGCGGGGCTGGAGCAGGTCAGCCCCAGCATTTT.

The CDR3 sequence: CASSPIEGAGYLTDTQYF. The CDR3 nucleotides are TGTGCCAGCAGTCCCATCGAAGGAGCGGGATACCTCACAGATACGCAGTATTTT. The chain has TRBV28 and TRBJ2-3; 7 bases align to TRBD2. This CDR3 has 18 residues. From germline, CDR1 is MDHEN and CDR2 SYDVKM. Germline trimming cut 5 bases from V and 2 bases from J; bases unmatched to any gene: 16.

V gene TRBV19 combines with J gene TRBJ2-2, with 7 bases identical to TRBD1. J was trimmed by 4 bases and V by 1 base; bases with no gene match: 0. Germline values: CDR1 LNHDA, CDR2 SQIVND (reference sequence). The CDR3 sequence is 14 residues long. In nucleotides, the CDR3 is TGTGCCAGTAGTATAGGGGACAGCACCGGGGAGCTGTTTTTT. Residues: CASSIGDSTGELFF. Variable domain in full (rest from reference TRBV19 and TRBJ2-2): DGGITQSPKYLFRKEGQNVTLSCEQNLNHDAMYWYRQDPGQGLRLIYYSQIVNDFQKGDIAEGYSVSREKKESFPLTVTSAQKNPTAFYLCASSIGDSTGELFFGEGSRLTVL.

V is TRBV10-1 and J is TRBJ2-3, with D possibly being TRBD2 (6 bases). The CDR3 is made up of 14 amino acids. The germline CDR1 and CDR2 sequences are WNHNN and SYGVQD (reference sequence). V was clipped by 5 bases and J by 2 bases, with 11 bases between them. As DNA, the CDR3 is TGCGCCAGCAGTAGCCGGGGGATCACAGATACGCAGTATTTT. Encoded protein: CASSSRGITDTQYF.

This clone appeared a few times. The chain couples TRBV5-1 to TRBJ2-5, with 8 bases fitting TRBD1. Germline V gene data show CDR1 as SGHRS and CDR2 as YFSETQ. The V gene end was trimmed by 0 bases and the J gene end by 5 bases; junction bases not matched to a gene: 3. The CDR3 runs 14 residues. CDR3 loop: CASSLAPGGETQYF. CDR3 nucleotides: TGCGCCAGCAGCTTGGCCCCAGGGGGCGAGACCCAGTACTTC.

This chain joins TRBV10-3 and TRBJ1-1; D might be TRBD1 (5 bases). Germline V gives CDR1 ENHRY, CDR2 SYGVKD. Between the trimmed V and J ends, which lost 2 bases and 1 base, there was a span of 20 bases. The CDR3 spans 18 residues. This CDR3 is CAISEVMQGIQSNTEAFF. The CDR3 bases are TGTGCCATCAGTGAGGTAATGCAGGGAATTCAATCGAACACTGAAGCTTTCTTT.

The V and J genes are TRBV30 and TRBJ2-7; 9 bases are a match to TRBD1. The V gene end was trimmed by 4 bases and the J gene end by 5 bases; junction bases not matched to a gene: 3. The CDR3 loop spans 12 amino acids. Germline loops: CDR1 GTSNPN, CDR2 SVGIG (reference sequence). The CDR3 bases are TGTGCCTGGACGGACAGGGGCCACGAGCAGTACTTC. Amino acid sequence: CAWTDRGHEQYF.

This clone showed up just a few times. In DNA, the CDR3 is TGTGCCAGCAGTGGAGGACTTTTTTACGAAGAAAAACTGTTTTTT. This codes for CASSGGLFYEEKLFF. The rearrangement joins TRBV28 to TRBJ1-4; D gene ambiguous. The V and J ends lost 5 bases and 8 bases respectively, with 18 bases between them. CDR3 length: 15 residues. Looked up from germline, CDR1 is MDHEN and CDR2 is SYDVKM.

The chain is built from TRBV30 and TRBJ2-5; perhaps TRBD2 as D (6 bases). Trimming shortened V by 3 bases and J by 7 bases, and 21 bases separated the two germline ends. The CDR3 contains 15 residues. CDR1 is GTSNPN, CDR2 SVGIG, per germline (reference sequence). As DNA, the CDR3 is TGTGCCTGGAGCGGCCCGGGCGGGACCGACGGGACCCAGTACTTC. It translates to CAWSGPGGTDGTQYF.

V and J are TRBV25-1 and TRBJ2-7; 7 bases align to TRBD1. Germline trimming cut 10 bases from V and 3 bases from J; bases unmatched to any gene: 9. CDR1 and CDR2 from the germline V gene are MGHDK and SYGVNS. This CDR3 has 13 residues. CDR3 sequence: CATRDSSRYEQYF. The CDR3 DNA reads TGTGCCACCCGGGACAGTTCCCGCTACGAGCAGTACTTC.

The chain joins TRBV4-1 to TRBJ1-2; D is unclear. V was clipped by 3 bases and J by 8 bases, with 28 bases between them. This CDR3 is built from 18 residues. In germline, CDR1 is MGHRA, CDR2 YSYEKL. CDR3 protein: CASSHPDGQRISTGGYTF. The DNA for the CDR3 is TGCGCCAGCAGCCACCCCGACGGGCAGAGGATCTCTACTGGAGGCTACACCTTC.

The chain uses TRBV5-6 and TRBJ2-7, with a weak D call TRBD1 (6 bases). Trimming removed 3 bases at V and 5 bases at J, with 15 bases between. The germline CDR1 and CDR2 sequences are SGHDT and YYEEEE. The CDR3 is 14 amino acids. CDR3 coding DNA: TGTGCCAGCAGCTACCGGGACAAATGGGACGAGCAGTACTTC. It yields the protein CASSYRDKWDEQYF.

V is TRBV19 and J is TRBJ1-1; perhaps TRBD1 as D (5 bases). V lost 6 bases and J 4 bases, leaving 21 bases between the germline ends. The CDR3 is 16 amino acids. Germline CDR1 is LNHDA and CDR2 is SQIVND (reference sequence). For the CDR3, the DNA is TGTGCCAGTAGAAACAGCTATCCGGACACCGGCACTGAAGCTTTCTTT. It specifies CASRNSYPDTGTEAFF. Drawing the rest from reference TRBV19 and TRBJ1-1, the complete variable domain is DGGITQSPKYLFRKEGQNVTLSCEQNLNHDAMYWYRQDPGQGLRLIYYSQIVNDFQKGDIAEGYSVSREKKESFPLTVTSAQKNPTAFYLCASRNSYPDTGTEAFFGQGTRLTVV.

The CDR3 nucleotides read TGTGCCAGCAGCCAAGACGGGGAAGACACTGAAGCTTTCTTT. This codes for CASSQDGEDTEAFF. The chain recombines TRBV4-2 with TRBJ1-1; D is ambiguous. Germline V gives CDR1 LGHNA, CDR2 YNFKEQ. With 0 bases removed from V and 3 bases from J, the gap between germline ends came to 8 bases. This CDR3 has 14 amino acids.

The chain joins TRBV5-1 to TRBJ2-3; 8 bases map to TRBD2. Trimming removed 2 bases from V and 4 bases from J; junction bases left unmatched: 18. Germline loops: CDR1 SGHRS, CDR2 YFSETQ. There are 19 residues in the CDR3. The DNA for the CDR3 is TGCGCCAGCAGCTTACCTCAGGGTGATACAGCGGGAGTGGCAGATACGCAGTATTTT. Its protein is CASSLPQGDTAGVADTQYF. Full variable domain (missing parts from reference TRBV5-1 and TRBJ2-3): KAGVTQTPRYLIKTRGQQVTLSCSPISGHRSVSWYQQTPGQGLQFLFEYFSETQRNKGNFPGRFSGRQFSNSRSEMNVSTLELGDSALYLCASSLPQGDTAGVADTQYFGPGTRLTVL.

This chain uses TRBV6-5 with TRBJ1-5, with 7 bases fitting TRBD1. Germline V gene lookup returns CDR1 MNHEY and CDR2 SVGAGI. V was pared by 8 bases and J by 9 bases, with 10 bases of the junction left unmatched. The CDR3 contains 13 residues. The chain's CDR3 is CASGRQGVRPQHF. Written as DNA, the CDR3 is TGTGCCAGCGGCCGACAGGGCGTGAGGCCCCAGCATTTT.